Included here is one TCR beta chain sequence, with context. As it was prepared, the TCRbeta library received unique molecular identifiers. In TCRdb, the PCR reads were re-called with MiXCR into one record per CDR3 protein. The sample comprises approximately 520,000 distinct CDR3 sequences, less than 35% of which are singletons, and under 3% rests with the top ten. The data stem from a study of T-cell reconstitution after alpha-beta-depleted transplantation in children. Material: PBMCs from the stem cell graft donor, obtained from the stem cell graft. This TCR came from a human donor who donated a stem cell graft to a child with aplastic anemia.

This CDR3 reads CASSFRSGEQYV. The CDR3 DNA reads as TGTGCCAGCAGCTTCCGCTCAGGGGAGCAGTACGTC. V is TRBV7-2 and J is TRBJ2-7; a weak D match, TRBD1 (5 bases). This CDR3 has 12 residues. Germline CDR1 reads SGHTA; CDR2 reads FQGNSA. V was shortened by 3 bases and J by 7 bases, with 10 bases between the two germline ends.